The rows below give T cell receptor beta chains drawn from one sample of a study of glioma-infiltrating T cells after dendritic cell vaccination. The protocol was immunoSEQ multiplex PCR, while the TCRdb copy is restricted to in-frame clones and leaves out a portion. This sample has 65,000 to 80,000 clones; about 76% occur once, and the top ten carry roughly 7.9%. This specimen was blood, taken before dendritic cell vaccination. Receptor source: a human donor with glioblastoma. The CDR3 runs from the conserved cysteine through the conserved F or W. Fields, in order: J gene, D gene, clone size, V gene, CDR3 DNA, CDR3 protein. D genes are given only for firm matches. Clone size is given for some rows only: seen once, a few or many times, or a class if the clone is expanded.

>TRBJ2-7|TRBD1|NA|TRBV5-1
TGCGCCAGCAGCATTTCCGGGACAGGGCCCTACGAGCAGTACTTC
CASSISGTGPYEQYF
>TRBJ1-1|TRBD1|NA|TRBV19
TGTGCCAGTAGTTACTCGACAGGGACCCCTGAAGCTTTCTTT
CASSYSTGTPEAFF
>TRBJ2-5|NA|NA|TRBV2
TGTGCCAGCAGTGAAGCGCAGGGACTCCAAGAGACCCAGTACTTC
CASSEAQGLQETQYF
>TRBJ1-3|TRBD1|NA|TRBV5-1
TGCGCCAGCAGCAGCACAGGGGACGTCGGAAACACCATATATTTT
CASSSTGDVGNTIYF
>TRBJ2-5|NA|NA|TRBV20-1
TGCAGTGCGGGACTTCAAGAGACCCAGTACTTC
CSAGLQETQYF
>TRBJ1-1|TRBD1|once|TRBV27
TGTGCCAGCAGTTTATGGGCAGGGGGCGGAACTGAAGCTTTCTTT
CASSLWAGGGTEAFF
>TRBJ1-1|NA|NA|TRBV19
TGTGCCAGTATGGGAGAGGTAATGAACACTGAAGCTTTCTTT
CASMGEVMNTEAFF
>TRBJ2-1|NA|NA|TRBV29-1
TGCAGCGTTTTCCCAGCCGGGGGTGAGCAGTTCTTC
CSVFPAGGEQFF
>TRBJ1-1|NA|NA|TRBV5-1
TGCGCCAGCAGCTTGGATGTCCTCGGTCCGAACACTGAAGCTTTCTTT
CASSLDVLGPNTEAFF
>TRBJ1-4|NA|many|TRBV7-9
TGTGCCAGCAGCTTAGACCTTCAGGAGGGAAATAATGAAAAACTGTTTTTT
CASSLDLQEGNNEKLFF
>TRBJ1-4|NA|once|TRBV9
TGTGCCAGCAGCCCCCAGCCTGGGGGGAATGAAAAACTGTTTTTT
CASSPQPGGNEKLFF
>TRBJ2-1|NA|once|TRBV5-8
TGTGCCAGCAGCTCCGGACAGTCCGTAAGCTCCTACAATGAGCAGTTCTTC
CASSSGQSVSSYNEQFF
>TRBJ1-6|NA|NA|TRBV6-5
TGTGCCAGCAAAATTCTTGGGGCCGGTTCACCCCTCCACTTT
CASKILGAGSPLHF
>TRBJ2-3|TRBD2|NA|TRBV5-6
TGTGCCAGCAGCTCTCTGACTAGCGGGGGGTACACAGATACGCAGTATTTT
CASSSLTSGGYTDTQYF